This T cell receptor beta chain originates from a study of T cell responses to AZD1222 COVID-19 vaccine. Germline V gene data show CDR1 as SQVTM and CDR2 as ANQGSEA. The V gene end was trimmed by 6 bases and the J gene end by 8 bases; junction bases not matched to a gene: 12. The CDR3 has 14 amino acids. Libraries were prepared by immunoSEQ multiplex PCR; TCRdb keeps only in-frame clonotypes and omits some of them. This sample has 110,000 to 150,000 clones, with 75% to 90% found just once. The sequence was collected from an adult in good health. The chain couples TRBV29-1 to TRBJ1-4; 7 nucleotides match TRBD1. The source was peripheral blood, collected on day 0 of AZD1222 vaccination. CDR3 sequence (DNA): TGCAGCGTGACCCTGACAGGGAGGTACGAAAAACTGTTTTTT. Protein: CSVTLTGRYEKLFF.